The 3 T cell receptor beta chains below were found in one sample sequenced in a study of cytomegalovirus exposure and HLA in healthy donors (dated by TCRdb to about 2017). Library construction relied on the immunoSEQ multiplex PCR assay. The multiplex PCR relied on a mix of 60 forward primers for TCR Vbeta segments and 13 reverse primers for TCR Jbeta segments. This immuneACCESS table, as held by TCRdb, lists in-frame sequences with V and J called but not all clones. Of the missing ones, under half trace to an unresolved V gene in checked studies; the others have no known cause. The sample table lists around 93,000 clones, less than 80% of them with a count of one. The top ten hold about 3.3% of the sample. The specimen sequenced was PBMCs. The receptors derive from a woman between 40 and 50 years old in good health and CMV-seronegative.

Written as DNA, the CDR3 is TGTGCCAGCAGTGGGGACAGCTCTGGAAACACCATATATTTT. This gives the protein CASSGDSSGNTIYF. The J gene is TRBJ1-3, the V gene TRBV6-4, with TRBD1 identical over 7 bases. Germline CDR1 and CDR2: MRHNA and SNTAGT. This CDR3 region has 14 residues. V dropped 4 bases and J dropped 0; count of bases not matched to a gene: 0.

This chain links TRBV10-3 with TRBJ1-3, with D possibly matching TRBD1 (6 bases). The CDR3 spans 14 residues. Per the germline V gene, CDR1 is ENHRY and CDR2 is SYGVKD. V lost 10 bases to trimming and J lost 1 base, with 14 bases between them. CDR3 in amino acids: CATNNGQSGNTIYF. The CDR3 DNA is TGTGCCACCAATAATGGACAGTCTGGAAACACCATATATTTT.

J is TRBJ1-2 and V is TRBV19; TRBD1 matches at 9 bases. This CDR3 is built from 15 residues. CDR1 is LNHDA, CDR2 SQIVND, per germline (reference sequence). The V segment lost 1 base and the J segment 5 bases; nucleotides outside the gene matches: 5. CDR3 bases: TGTGCCAGTAGTATAGCCCCGGGACAGGGTTATGGCTACACCTTC. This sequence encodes CASSIAPGQGYGYTF. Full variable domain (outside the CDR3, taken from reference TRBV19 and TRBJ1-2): DGGITQSPKYLFRKEGQNVTLSCEQNLNHDAMYWYRQDPGQGLRLIYYSQIVNDFQKGDIAEGYSVSREKKESFPLTVTSAQKNPTAFYLCASSIAPGQGYGYTFGSGTRLTVV.